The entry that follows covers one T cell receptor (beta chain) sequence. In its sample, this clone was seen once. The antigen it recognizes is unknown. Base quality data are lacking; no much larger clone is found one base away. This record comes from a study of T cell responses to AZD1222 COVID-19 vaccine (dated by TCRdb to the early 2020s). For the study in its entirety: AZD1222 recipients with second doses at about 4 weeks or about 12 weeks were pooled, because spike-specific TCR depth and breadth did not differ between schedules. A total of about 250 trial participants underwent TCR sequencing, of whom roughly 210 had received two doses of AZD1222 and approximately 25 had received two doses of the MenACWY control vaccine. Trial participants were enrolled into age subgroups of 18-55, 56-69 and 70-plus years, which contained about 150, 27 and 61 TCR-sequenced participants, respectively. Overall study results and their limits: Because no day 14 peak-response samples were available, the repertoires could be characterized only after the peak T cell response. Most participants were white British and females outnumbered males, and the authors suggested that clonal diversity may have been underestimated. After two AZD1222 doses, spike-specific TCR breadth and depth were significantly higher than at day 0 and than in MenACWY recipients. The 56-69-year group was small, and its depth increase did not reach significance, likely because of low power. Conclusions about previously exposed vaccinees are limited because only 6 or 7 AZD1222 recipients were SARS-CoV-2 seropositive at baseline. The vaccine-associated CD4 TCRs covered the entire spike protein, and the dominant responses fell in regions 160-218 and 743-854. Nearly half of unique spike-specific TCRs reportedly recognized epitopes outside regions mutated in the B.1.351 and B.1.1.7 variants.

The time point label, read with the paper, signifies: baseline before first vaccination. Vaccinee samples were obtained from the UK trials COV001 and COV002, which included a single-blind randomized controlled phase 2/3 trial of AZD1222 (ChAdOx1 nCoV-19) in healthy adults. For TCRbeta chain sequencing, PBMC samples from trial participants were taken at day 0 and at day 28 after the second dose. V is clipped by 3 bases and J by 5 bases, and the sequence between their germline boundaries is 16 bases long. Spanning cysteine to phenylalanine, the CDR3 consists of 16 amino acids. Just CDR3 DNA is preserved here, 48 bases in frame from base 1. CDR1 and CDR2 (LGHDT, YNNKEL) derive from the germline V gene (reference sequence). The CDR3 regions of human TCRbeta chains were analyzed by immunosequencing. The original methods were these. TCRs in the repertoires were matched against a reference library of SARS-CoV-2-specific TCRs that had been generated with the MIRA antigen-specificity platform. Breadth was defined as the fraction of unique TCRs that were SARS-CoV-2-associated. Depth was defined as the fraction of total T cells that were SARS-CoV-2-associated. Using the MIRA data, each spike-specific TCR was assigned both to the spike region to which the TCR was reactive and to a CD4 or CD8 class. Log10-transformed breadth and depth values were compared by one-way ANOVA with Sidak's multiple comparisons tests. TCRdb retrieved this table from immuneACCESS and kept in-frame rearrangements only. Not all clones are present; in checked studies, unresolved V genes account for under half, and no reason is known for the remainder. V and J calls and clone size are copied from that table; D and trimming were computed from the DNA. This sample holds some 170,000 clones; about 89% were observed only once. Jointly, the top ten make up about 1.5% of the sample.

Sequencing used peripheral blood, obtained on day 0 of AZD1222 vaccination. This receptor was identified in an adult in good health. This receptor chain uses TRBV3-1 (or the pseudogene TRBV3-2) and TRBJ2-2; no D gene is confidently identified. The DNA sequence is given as TGTGCCAGCAGCCATTCCGGACGTCTGTGGACCGGGGAGCTGTTTTTT. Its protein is CASSHSGRLWTGELFF.